This T cell receptor (beta chain) was obtained from a study of T cell repertoires in cytomegalovirus infection. Study-level background: Public TCR beta signatures marked donors with CMV infection and the matching HLA. General study points: Dominant in the ex vivo response were TCR beta clonotypes restricted by HLA-C and specific for CMV. Adding up the frequency of public TCR beta families identified people who carried CMV plus the relevant HLA.

MiXCR, applied by TCRdb to the reads, yields one record per CDR3 protein. This repertoire shows roughly 700,000 distinct CDR3 sequences, approximately 33% found once; its top ten account for 18%. On this clonotype: The antigen is not known.

The specimen comprised cultured PBMCs, sampled from culture after CMV antigen stimulation. The clonotype originates from a human donor in good health (CMV status not recorded). Some clones in this sample may be carry-over from other donors' samples.

CDR3: CASSLIAVAYEQYF. CDR3 bases: TGTGCCAGCAGTTTAATAGCGGTTGCCTACGAGCAGTACTTC. V gene TRBV12-3 or TRBV12-4 combines with J gene TRBJ2-7, with a tentative D call TRBD2 (6 bases). This CDR3 has 14 residues. The V gene lost 2 bases and the J gene lost 2 bases, with 10 bases spanning the gap.